This TCR beta chain is drawn from a study of siplizumab effects on memory and regulatory T cells. Whole-study findings and limits: Siplizumab brought about a significant reduction in alloreactive sequences traceable to unstimulated CD4+ memory cells. There were only a minor fraction of alloreactive clones that mapped to unstimulated subsets. Mappable alloreactive CD4+ clones were on average about 62% Treg-derived with siplizumab, about 29% in controls.

Unstimulated naive, memory, effector memory and TEMRA subsets from a few donor pairs have been sequenced, the authors report. TCRdb's copy holds only in-frame clones and misses some; the assay was immunoSEQ multiplex PCR. This sample has under 70,000 clones, with roughly 85% found just once. Of note for this clone: Its specificity is not known.

Sequencing used memory CD4+ T cells sorted from blood. The receptor comes from a human donor in good health.

The CDR3 here is CASSWGTSGLYEQYF. CDR3 DNA sequence: TGTGCCAGCAGCTGGGGGACTAGCGGCCTCTACGAGCAGTACTTC. The rearrangement uses TRBV5-6 and TRBJ2-7; 11 nucleotides line up with TRBD2. This CDR3 has 15 residues. Germline CDR1 and CDR2: SGHDT and YYEEEE. V lost 3 bases to trimming and J lost 3 bases; unmatched junction nucleotides: 5.